The subject of this entry is one T cell receptor beta chain. The same CDR3 also results from other DNA sequences found in this sample. This specimen comes from a study of blood T cell repertoires in COVID-19. The length of the CDR3 is 14 residues. The germline CDR1 and CDR2 sequences are SGHRS and YFSETQ. Trimming cost V 0 bases and J 4 bases, with 7 bases left between them. Assay: immunoSEQ multiplex PCR; the TCRdb copy retains only in-frame clones and omits some. The sample gives roughly 200,000 clones, approximately 86% of which show up once; 3.5% to 5.5% is in the top ten. The sequence derives from a woman aged 25 to 39 who had been exposed to COVID-19. Input material: PBMCs or T cells enriched from blood (not recorded which). The chain employs TRBV5-1 and TRBJ2-2; no firm D call. This chain's CDR3 is CASSLAGGTGELFF. The CDR3 bases are TGCGCCAGCAGCTTGGCCGGTGGCACCGGGGAGCTGTTTTTT.